The T cell receptor beta chain under discussion was sequenced for a study of blood T cells in healthy people across ages. As for this clonotype: As yet, its antigen is unknown. A read error may account for a junction end that differs from germline.

With a J-beta primer mix and a sample-barcoded 5' primer, a second PCR ran roughly 7 to 11 cycles. Every cDNA molecule carried a tag from a template-switch adaptor bearing 12 random nucleotides. From the 5' RACE reads, TCRdb called clonotypes with MiXCR, one entry per CDR3 protein. The sample yields about 570,000 distinct CDR3 sequences, approximately 30% seen once. Study-wide points: Leaving the PBMCs unsorted stopped any conclusive comparison of naive versus antigen-experienced cells.

This CDR3 is 12 amino acids long. The germline V gene encodes CDR1 KGHDR and CDR2 SFDVKD. The receptor comes from a woman in her sixties or seventies in good health. The sample consisted of blood. The chain carries TRBV24-1 and TRBJ1-2, with D possibly TRBD1 on 5 matching bases. The CDR3 DNA reads TGTACCACCAGTGACTTCAGGGATGGCTACACCTTC. The encoded protein is CTTSDFRDGYTF.